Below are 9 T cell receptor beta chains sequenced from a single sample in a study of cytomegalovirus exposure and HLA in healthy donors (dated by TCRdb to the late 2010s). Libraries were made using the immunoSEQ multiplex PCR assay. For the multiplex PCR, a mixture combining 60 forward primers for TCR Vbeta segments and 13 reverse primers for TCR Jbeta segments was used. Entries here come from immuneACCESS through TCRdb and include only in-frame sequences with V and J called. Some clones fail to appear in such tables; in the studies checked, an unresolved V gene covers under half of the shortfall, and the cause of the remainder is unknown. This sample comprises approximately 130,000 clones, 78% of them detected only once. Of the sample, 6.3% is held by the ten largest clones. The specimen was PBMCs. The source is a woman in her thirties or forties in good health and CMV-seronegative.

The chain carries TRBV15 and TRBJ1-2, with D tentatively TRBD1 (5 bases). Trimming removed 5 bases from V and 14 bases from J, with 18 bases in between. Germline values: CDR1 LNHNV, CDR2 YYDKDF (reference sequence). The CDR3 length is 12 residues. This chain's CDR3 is CATSGKGRVRTF. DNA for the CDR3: TGTGCCACCAGCGGCAAGGGGAGGGTTCGAACCTTC. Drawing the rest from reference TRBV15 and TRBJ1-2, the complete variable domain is DAMVIQNPRYQVTQFGKPVTLSCSQTLNHNVMYWYQQKSSQAPKLLFHYYDKDFNNEADTPDNFQSRRPNTSFCFLDIRSPGLGDTAMYLCATSGKGRVRTFGSGTRLTVV.

The CDR3 sequence is CASSPRGDNEQFF. The CDR3 coding sequence is TGTGCCAGCTCACCCAGGGGGGACAATGAGCAGTTCTTC. The rearrangement uses TRBV18 and TRBJ2-1, with D possibly being TRBD1 (7 bases). The V gene lost 3 bases and the J gene lost 5 bases, with 8 bases spanning the gap. The germline CDR1 and CDR2 sequences are KGHSH and LQKENI. The CDR3 is 13 residues long.

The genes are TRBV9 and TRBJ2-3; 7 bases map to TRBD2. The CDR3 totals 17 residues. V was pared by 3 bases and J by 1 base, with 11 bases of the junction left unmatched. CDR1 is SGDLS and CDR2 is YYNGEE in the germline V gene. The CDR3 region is CASSAHGGLEGTDTQYF. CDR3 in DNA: TGTGCCAGCAGCGCTCACGGAGGACTAGAAGGCACAGATACGCAGTATTTT.

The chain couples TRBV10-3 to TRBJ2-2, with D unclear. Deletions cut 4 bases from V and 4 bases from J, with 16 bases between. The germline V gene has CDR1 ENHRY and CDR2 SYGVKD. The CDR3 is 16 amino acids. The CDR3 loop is CAISVFDMHRTGELFF. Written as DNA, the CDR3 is TGTGCCATCAGTGTGTTCGACATGCACCGCACCGGGGAGCTGTTTTTT.

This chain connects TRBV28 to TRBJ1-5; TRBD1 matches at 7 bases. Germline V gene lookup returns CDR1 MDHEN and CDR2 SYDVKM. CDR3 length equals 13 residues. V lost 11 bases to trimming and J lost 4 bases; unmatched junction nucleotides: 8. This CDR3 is CAARGTVNQPQHF. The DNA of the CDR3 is TGTGCCGCAAGGGGGACAGTAAATCAGCCCCAGCATTTT.

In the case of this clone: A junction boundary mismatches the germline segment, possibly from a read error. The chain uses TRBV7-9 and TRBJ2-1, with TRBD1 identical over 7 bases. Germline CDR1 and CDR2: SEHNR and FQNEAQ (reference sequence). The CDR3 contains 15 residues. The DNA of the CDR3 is TGTTCCAGCGATTCCGACAGGGTATTTGGCAATGAGCAGTTCTTC. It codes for CSSDSDRVFGNEQFF.

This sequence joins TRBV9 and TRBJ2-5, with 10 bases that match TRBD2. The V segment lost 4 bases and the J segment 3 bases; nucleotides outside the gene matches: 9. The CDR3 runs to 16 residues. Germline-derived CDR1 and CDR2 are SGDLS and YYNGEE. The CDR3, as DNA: TGTGCCAGCAGCCCTTTGCCCCTAGCGGGAGAAGAGACCCAGTACTTC. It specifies CASSPLPLAGEETQYF.

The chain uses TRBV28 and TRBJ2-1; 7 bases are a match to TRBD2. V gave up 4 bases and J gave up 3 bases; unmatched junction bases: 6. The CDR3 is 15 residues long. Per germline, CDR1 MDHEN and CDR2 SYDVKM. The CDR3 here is CASSSSGINYNEQFF. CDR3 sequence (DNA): TGTGCCAGCAGTTCTAGCGGAATAAACTACAATGAGCAGTTCTTC.

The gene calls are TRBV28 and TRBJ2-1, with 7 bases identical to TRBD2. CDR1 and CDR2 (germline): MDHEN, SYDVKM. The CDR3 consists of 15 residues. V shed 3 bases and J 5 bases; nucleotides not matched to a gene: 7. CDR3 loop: CASSFRGRANNEQFF. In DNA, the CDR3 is TGTGCCAGCAGTTTCCGAGGGAGGGCAAACAATGAGCAGTTCTTC.